The clone carrying this TCR beta chain was counted once. These data originate in a study of blood T cell repertoires in COVID-19. CDR3 length: 14 amino acids. Germline lookup yields CDR1 MNHNY and CDR2 SVGAGI (reference sequence). The V and J ends lost 7 bases and 9 bases, in that order; junction bases with no gene match: 7. Assay used: immunoSEQ multiplex PCR; TCRdb lists only in-frame clones, some missing. The sample consists of hundreds of thousands of clones, over 80% of them appearing once. This chain connects TRBV6-6 to TRBJ2-1; TRBD2 aligns across 12 bases. The receptor was derived from a woman aged 45-65 years with COVID-19, enrolled during active disease. Material for sequencing was peripheral blood. CDR3 loop: CASTRLAGALEQFF. The CDR3 DNA sequence: TGTGCCAGCACTAGACTAGCGGGAGCGCTTGAGCAGTTCTTC.